This T cell receptor (beta chain) emerged from a study of Ad26.COV2.S vaccination and SARS-CoV-2 variants. V was pared by 2 bases and J by 6 bases, with 10 bases of the junction left unmatched. Germline lookup yields CDR1 KGHSH and CDR2 LQKENI. The CDR3 is made up of 16 amino acids. TCRdb's copy holds only in-frame clones and misses some; the assay was immunoSEQ multiplex PCR. The table records 430,000 or so clones, about nine tenths of them present only once. Treatment denoted: 15 to 20 received Ad26.COV2.S at low or high dose, single or two shots; roughly five received placebo; per-sample allocation not given. The samples were gathered on day 63 after the first injection of vaccine or placebo.

This sequence originates from a person aged 18-65 years who received the Ad26.COV2.S COVID-19 vaccine or a placebo. The chain employs TRBV18 and TRBJ2-1; 7 bases align to TRBD1. The sample in question was peripheral blood, obtained in a trial of Ad26.COV2.S vaccine versus placebo. CDR3 sequence (DNA): TGTGCCAGCTCACCATTCGACACAGGGGATGGCAATGAGCAGTTCTTC. It encodes CASSPFDTGDGNEQFF. Looking up the rest from reference TRBV18 and TRBJ2-1 gives the full variable domain: NAGVMQNPRHLVRRRGQEARLRCSPMKGHSHVYWYRQLPEEGLKFMVYLQKENIIDESGMPKERFSAEFPKEGPSILRIQQVVRGDSAAYFCASSPFDTGDGNEQFFGPGTRLTVL.